This T cell receptor beta chain was captured in a study of cytomegalovirus exposure and HLA in healthy donors. V lost 4 bases, J lost 0 bases, and 13 bases lay in between. The CDR3 loop spans 15 amino acids. Germline CDR1 is SQVTM and CDR2 is ANQGSEA. Study results and limitations: The CMV antigen specificity of a few CMV-associated chains was confirmed through in vitro analysis. Cytomegalovirus-associated TCR beta chains were listed, numbering 150 to 200.

The data were produced by immunoSEQ multiplex PCR, yet TCRdb's version contains in-frame clones alone and is incomplete. The sample has roughly 220,000 clones, approximately 90% seen once. In regard to this clone: What it binds is not known.

The sample taken for sequencing was PBMCs. The chain couples TRBV29-1 to TRBJ2-4; a possible D gene is TRBD1 (6 bases). This receptor was obtained from a young woman in good health and CMV-seronegative. DNA for the CDR3: TGCAGCGTTGCGGACAGCCTACTAGCCAAAAACATTCAGTACTTC. It encodes CSVADSLLAKNIQYF. The full variable domain, rest sourced from reference TRBV29-1 and TRBJ2-4, is SAVISQKPSRDICQRGTSLTIQCQVDSQVTMMFWYRQQPGQSLTLIATANQGSEATYESGFVIDKFPISRPNLTFSTLTVSNMSPEDSSIYLCSVADSLLAKNIQYFGAGTRLSVL.